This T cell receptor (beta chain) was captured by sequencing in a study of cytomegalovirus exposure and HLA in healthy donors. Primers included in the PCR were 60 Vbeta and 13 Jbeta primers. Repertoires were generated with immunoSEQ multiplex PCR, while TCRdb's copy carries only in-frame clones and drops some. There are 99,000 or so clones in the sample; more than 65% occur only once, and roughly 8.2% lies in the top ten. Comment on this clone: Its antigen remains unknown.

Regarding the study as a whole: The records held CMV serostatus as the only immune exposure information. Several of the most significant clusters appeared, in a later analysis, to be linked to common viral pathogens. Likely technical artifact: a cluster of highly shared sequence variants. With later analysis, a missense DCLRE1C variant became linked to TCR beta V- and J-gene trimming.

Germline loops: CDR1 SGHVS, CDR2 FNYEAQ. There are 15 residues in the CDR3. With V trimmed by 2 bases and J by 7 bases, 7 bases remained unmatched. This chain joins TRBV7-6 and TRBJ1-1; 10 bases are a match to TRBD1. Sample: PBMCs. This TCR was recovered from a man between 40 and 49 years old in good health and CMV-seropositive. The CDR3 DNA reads TGTGCCAGCAGCTTAAGGGGACAGGGGACGGGTGAAGCTTTCTTT. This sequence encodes CASSLRGQGTGEAFF.